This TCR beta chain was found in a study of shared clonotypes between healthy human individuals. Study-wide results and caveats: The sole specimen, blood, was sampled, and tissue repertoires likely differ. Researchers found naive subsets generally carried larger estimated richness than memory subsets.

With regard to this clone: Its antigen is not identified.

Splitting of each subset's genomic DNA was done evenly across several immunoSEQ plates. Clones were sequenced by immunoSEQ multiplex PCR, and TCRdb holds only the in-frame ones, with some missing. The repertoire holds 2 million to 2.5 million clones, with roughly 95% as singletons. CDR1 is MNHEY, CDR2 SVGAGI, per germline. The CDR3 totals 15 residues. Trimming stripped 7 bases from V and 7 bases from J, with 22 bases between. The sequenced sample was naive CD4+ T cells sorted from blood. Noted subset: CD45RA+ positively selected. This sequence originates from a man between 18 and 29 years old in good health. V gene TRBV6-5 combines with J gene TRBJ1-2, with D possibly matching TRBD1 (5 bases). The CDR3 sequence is CASTPNLQGGGGYTF. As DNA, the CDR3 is TGTGCCAGCACCCCGAACCTGCAGGGCGGAGGTGGCTACACCTTC.